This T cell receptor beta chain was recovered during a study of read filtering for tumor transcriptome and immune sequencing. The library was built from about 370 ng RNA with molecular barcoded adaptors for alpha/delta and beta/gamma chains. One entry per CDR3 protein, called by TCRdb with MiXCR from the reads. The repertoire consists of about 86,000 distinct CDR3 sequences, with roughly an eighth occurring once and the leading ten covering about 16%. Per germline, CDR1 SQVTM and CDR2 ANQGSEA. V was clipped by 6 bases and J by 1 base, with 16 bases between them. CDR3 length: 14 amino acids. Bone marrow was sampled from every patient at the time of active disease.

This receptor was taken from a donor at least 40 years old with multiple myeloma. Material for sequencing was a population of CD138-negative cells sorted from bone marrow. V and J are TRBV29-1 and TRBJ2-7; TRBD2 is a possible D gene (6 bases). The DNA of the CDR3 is TGCAGCGTAGTGCCAGCGGGTGGGTCCTACGAGCAGTACTTC. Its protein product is CSVVPAGGSYEQYF.